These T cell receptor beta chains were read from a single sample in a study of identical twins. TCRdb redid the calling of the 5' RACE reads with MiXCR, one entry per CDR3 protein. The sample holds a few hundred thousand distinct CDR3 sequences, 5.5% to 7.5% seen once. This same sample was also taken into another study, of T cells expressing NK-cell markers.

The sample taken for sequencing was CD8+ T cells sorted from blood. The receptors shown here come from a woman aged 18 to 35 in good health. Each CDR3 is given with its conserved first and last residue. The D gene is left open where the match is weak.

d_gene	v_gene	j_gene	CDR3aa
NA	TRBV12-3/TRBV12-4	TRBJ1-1	CASSHPVVNTEAFF
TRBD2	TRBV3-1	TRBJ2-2	CASSPRLAGVNTGELFF
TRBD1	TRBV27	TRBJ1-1	CASSQGVTNTEAFF
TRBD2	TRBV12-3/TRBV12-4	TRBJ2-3	CASTKSGTTLGRTDTQYF
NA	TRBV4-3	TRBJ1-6	CASSQVQDSPLHF
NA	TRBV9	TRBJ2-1	CASSVPTLDPGSSYNEQFF
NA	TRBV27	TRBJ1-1	CASKIRQNTEAFF
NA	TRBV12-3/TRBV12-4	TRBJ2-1	CASSLSGLRNEQFF
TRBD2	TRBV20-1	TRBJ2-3	CSVGPSGSTDTQYF
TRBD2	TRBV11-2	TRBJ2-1	CASKAGGPFHEQFF
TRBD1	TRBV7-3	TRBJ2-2	CASSSPSGTGFPGELFF
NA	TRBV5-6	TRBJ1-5	CASSLGTGSNQPQHF
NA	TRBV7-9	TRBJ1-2	CASSLEEGYTF
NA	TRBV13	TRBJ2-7	CASSPTDSRTSSYEQYF
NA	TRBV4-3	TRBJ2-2	CASSQGPQGTGELFF
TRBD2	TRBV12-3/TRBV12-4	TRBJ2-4	CASSLALAGGRRAKNIQYF
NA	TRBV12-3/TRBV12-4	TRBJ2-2	CATQETENTGELFF
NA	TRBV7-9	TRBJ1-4	CASSSPDPDVGEKLFF
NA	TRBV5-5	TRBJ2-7	CASSLNEGLSAYEQYF
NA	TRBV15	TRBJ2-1	CATSRVGTPGNEQFF
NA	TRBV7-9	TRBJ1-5	CASSSGAVQVQHF
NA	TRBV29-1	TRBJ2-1	CSVERARWGNEQFF
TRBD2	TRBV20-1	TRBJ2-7	CSARGTRHFYEQYF
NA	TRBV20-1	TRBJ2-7	CSARDTSSSYEQYF
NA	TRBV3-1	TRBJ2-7	CASSTRAHHYEQYF
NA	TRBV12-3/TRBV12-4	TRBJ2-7	CASSFPQGRSYEQYF
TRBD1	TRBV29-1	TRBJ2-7	CSVEADRDSYEQYF
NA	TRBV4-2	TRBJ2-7	CASSQAQGEQYF
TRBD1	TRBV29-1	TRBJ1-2	CSVGPDRSYGYTF
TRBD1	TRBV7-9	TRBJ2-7	CASSLAWGQGIEQYF
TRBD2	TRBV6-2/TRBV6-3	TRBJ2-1	CASSQTSGGYNEQFF
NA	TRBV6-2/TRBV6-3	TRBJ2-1	CASSPHKRDEQFF
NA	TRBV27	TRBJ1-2	CASSYGPPAPSGYTF
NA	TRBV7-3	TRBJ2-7	CASSSLTRWECEQYF
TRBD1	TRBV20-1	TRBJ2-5	CSARGGTGRPETQYF
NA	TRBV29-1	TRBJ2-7	CSVEASGSGYEQYF
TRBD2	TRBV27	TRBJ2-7	CASSFVAGGAYEQYF
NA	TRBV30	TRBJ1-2	CAWRRGGYTF
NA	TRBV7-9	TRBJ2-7	CASSLVSASSYEQYF
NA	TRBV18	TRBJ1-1	CASSLYRTANTEAFF